The 19 T cell receptor beta chains in this list originate from one sample, sequenced in a study of human T cells and chemical hapten exposure. One entry per CDR3 protein, called by TCRdb with MiXCR from the RACE reads. The sample shows 150,000 to 200,000 distinct CDR3 sequences, nearly 30% of them seen only once. Time point defined: pre-sensitization, week 0. Treatment indicated: therapeutic diphenylcyclopropenone sensitization with weekly scalp DPC. Sequencing used whole blood, obtained in connection with sensitization to the hapten diphenylcyclopropenone (DPC). The receptors were sampled from a woman in her 30s with alopecia areata. Some clones in this sample may be carry-over from other donors' samples.

The J gene is TRBJ2-2, the V gene TRBV28; perhaps TRBD1 as D (5 bases). Per the germline V gene, CDR1 is MDHEN and CDR2 is SYDVKM. V lost 3 bases, J lost 0 bases, and 11 bases lay in between. This CDR3 has 16 residues. In DNA form, the CDR3 reads TGTGCCAGCAGTTTCTCGGCAGGGTCGAACACCGGGGAGCTGTTTTTT. It yields the protein CASSFSAGSNTGELFF.

The chain combines TRBV28 with TRBJ2-5, with D perhaps matching TRBD2 (6 bases). The germline V gene has CDR1 MDHEN and CDR2 SYDVKM. The CDR3 is 14 residues long. V was shortened by 6 bases and J by 5 bases, with 16 bases between the two germline ends. The CDR3 region has the DNA TGTGCCAGCAGCTCCCCTGGAGGGGTGGAGACCCAGTACTTC. This translates into CASSSPGGVETQYF.

This clonotype has only a few counts. V usage is TRBV7-8 and J usage is TRBJ2-1; no clear D gene. Germline-derived CDR1 and CDR2 are SGHVS and FQNEAQ. The CDR3 covers 16 residues. V was pared by 2 bases and J by 7 bases, with 18 bases between. The CDR3 nucleotides are TGTGCCAGCAGCTTATTAGGGTCCGCTTCTAAAAATGAGCAGTTCTTC. Residues: CASSLLGSASKNEQFF.

This clonotype was recorded a few times. The V call is TRBV4-1, the J call TRBJ1-2; D remains unclear. This CDR3 spans 16 amino acids. V was trimmed by 2 bases and J by 6 bases, leaving 19 bases between them. The germline V gene has CDR1 MGHRA and CDR2 YSYEKL. The CDR3 DNA reads TGCGCCAGCAGCCAATTCCACGGTCAGTGGGTAAATGGCTACACCTTC. Translation gives CASSQFHGQWVNGYTF.

This clonotype has just a few counts. This chain uses TRBV7-2 with TRBJ2-5, with D possibly matching TRBD1 (6 bases). Germline V CDR1 and CDR2: SGHTA, FQGNSA. The CDR3 is made up of 14 amino acids. V lost 1 base and J 4 bases, leaving 10 bases between the germline ends. CDR3 nucleotides: TGTGCCAGCAGCTTAGGAGGGGGACGAGAGACCCAGTACTTC. The encoded protein is CASSLGGGRETQYF.

The chain uses TRBV6-2 or TRBV6-3 and TRBJ1-2; D is unresolved. CDR3 length: 13 amino acids. Germline loops: CDR1 MNHEY, CDR2 SVGEGT. V lost 6 bases, J lost 7 bases, and 15 bases lay in between. The CDR3 here is CASRRTDPSGYTF. The CDR3 coding sequence is TGTGCCAGCAGAAGGACGGACCCCAGTGGCTACACCTTC.

This sequence joins TRBV28 and TRBJ2-1; tentative D call: TRBD1 (5 bases). Germline V gives CDR1 MDHEN, CDR2 SYDVKM. The V end was cut by 7 bases, the J end by 4 bases, with 14 bases between. The CDR3 consists of 14 residues. This chain's CDR3 is CASTRQSQYNEQFF. The CDR3 region has the DNA TGTGCCAGCACCAGACAGAGCCAATACAATGAGCAGTTCTTC.

The sample holds a few counts of this clonotype. The gene calls are TRBV29-1 and TRBJ2-1; 7 bases are shared with TRBD2. CDR1 SQVTM and CDR2 ANQGSEA come from the germline V gene. V was pared by 8 bases and J by 0 bases, with 4 bases of the junction left unmatched. The CDR3 spans 13 residues. The CDR3 sequence: CSSSGDSYNEQFF. In DNA, the CDR3 is TGCAGCTCTAGCGGAGACTCCTACAATGAGCAGTTCTTC.

The J gene is TRBJ2-5, the V gene TRBV28; 7 bases agree with TRBD1. This CDR3 is 16 amino acids long. Germline V lookup: CDR1 MDHEN, CDR2 SYDVKM. Trimming removed 3 bases from V and 4 bases from J; junction bases left unmatched: 11. Here the CDR3 DNA reads TGTGCCAGCAGTTTTACAGGGGCAAACTGGAGAGAGACCCAGTACTTC. This gives the protein CASSFTGANWRETQYF. The full variable domain, with the rest looked up from reference TRBV28 and TRBJ2-5, is DVKVTQSSRYLVKRTGEKVFLECVQDMDHENMFWYRQDPGLGLRLIYFSYDVKMKEKGDIPEGYSVSREKKERFSLILESASTNQTSMYLCASSFTGANWRETQYFGPGTRLLVL.

The V and J genes are TRBV7-8 and TRBJ1-1; D is unresolved. This CDR3 contains 13 residues. Germline CDR1 SGHVS, CDR2 FQNEAQ. V was clipped by 8 bases and J by 4 bases, with 14 bases between them. In DNA, the CDR3 is TGTGCCAGCCTAAACGAGGTAGGCACTGAAGCTTTCTTT. The encoded protein is CASLNEVGTEAFF.

This chain connects TRBV6-6 to TRBJ1-2, with unresolved D. The CDR3 sequence is 16 residues long. V was cut by 2 bases and J by 4 bases, with 17 bases left in between. Germline V gene lookup returns CDR1 MNHNY and CDR2 SVGAGI (reference sequence). The CDR3 loop reads CASSYRQARAIYGYTF. CDR3 DNA: TGTGCCAGCAGTTACAGGCAGGCTAGGGCTATCTATGGCTACACCTTC.

In its sample, this clonotype was seen a few times. The J gene is TRBJ2-7, the V gene TRBV28; D perhaps matches TRBD2 (5 bases). The CDR3 has 14 amino acids. CDR1 is MDHEN, CDR2 SYDVKM, per germline. Deletions cut 8 bases from V and 2 bases from J, with 16 bases between. CDR3 in amino acids: CASGVWVGTYEQYF. The DNA of the CDR3 is TGTGCCAGCGGGGTATGGGTCGGGACCTACGAGCAGTACTTC. The variable domain in full, with the rest retrieved from reference TRBV28 and TRBJ2-7, is DVKVTQSSRYLVKRTGEKVFLECVQDMDHENMFWYRQDPGLGLRLIYFSYDVKMKEKGDIPEGYSVSREKKERFSLILESASTNQTSMYLCASGVWVGTYEQYFGPGTRLTVT.

There are a few counts of this clonotype. This sequence joins TRBV20-1 and TRBJ2-5; 9 nucleotides align to TRBD2. The CDR3 runs to 16 residues. The germline CDR1 and CDR2 sequences are DFQATT and SNEGSKA (reference sequence). The V segment lost 1 base and the J segment 1 base; nucleotides outside the gene matches: 7. CDR3 DNA sequence: TGCAGTGCTAGAGGTATAGCGGGGGATTCCCAAGAGACCCAGTACTTC. Amino acid sequence: CSARGIAGDSQETQYF.

This clonotype has just a few counts. The chain combines TRBV29-1 with TRBJ2-1; TRBD2 is a possible D gene (6 bases). V lost 7 bases and J lost 8, with 12 bases in between. CDR1 and CDR2 from the germline V gene are SQVTM and ANQGSEA. CDR3 length: 11 amino acids. CDR3 DNA sequence: TGCAGCGGTAGGAGGGGAGATGAGCAGTTCTTC. This encodes CSGRRGDEQFF.

V gene TRBV6-6 combines with J gene TRBJ1-5; a possible D gene is TRBD1 (5 bases). This CDR3 region has 14 residues. Germline V gene sequence: CDR1 MNHNY, CDR2 SVGAGI (reference sequence). Trimming took off 7 bases at V and 5 bases at J, with 15 bases between the two ends. The CDR3 nucleotides are TGTGCCAGCAACAGGTGGGGGGGGGATCAGCCCCAGCATTTT. Residues: CASNRWGGDQPQHF.

J is TRBJ2-1 and V is TRBV29-1, with 9 bases that match TRBD1. Germline V gene lookup returns CDR1 SQVTM and CDR2 ANQGSEA. After removal of 7 bases from V and 3 bases from J, the junction contained 7 bases not matched to a gene. The CDR3 covers 14 residues. CDR3 DNA sequence: TGCAGCGCGCAACAGGGGGCCGGCTACAATGAGCAGTTCTTC. Amino acids: CSAQQGAGYNEQFF.

Only a few counts were recorded for this clonotype. J is TRBJ1-5 and V is TRBV2; TRBD1 matches at 10 bases. The CDR3 contains 16 residues. Germline CDR1 is SNHLY and CDR2 is FYNNEI. V dropped 6 bases and J dropped 6; count of bases not matched to a gene: 11. CDR3 DNA sequence: TGTGCCAGCAGCGGGCCGGGACAGGGGCTAGCTCAGCCCCAGCATTTT. Its protein is CASSGPGQGLAQPQHF.

CDR3 in amino acids: CAISSPGTGENNEQFF. The CDR3 DNA reads TGTGCCATCAGTTCACCAGGGACAGGCGAAAACAATGAGCAGTTCTTC. The rearrangement uses TRBV10-3 and TRBJ2-1; 8 nucleotides agree with TRBD1. The CDR3 sequence is 16 residues long. The V segment lost 5 bases and the J segment 5 bases; nucleotides outside the gene matches: 11. Germline values: CDR1 ENHRY, CDR2 SYGVKD.

By sample share, this clonotype is medium-sized (0.01 to 0.1%). V gene TRBV10-3 combines with J gene TRBJ2-2; D tentatively fits TRBD1 or TRBD2 (6 bases each). The ends were cut back, 11 bases at V and 0 bases at J, with 16 bases in the middle. The CDR3 runs 15 residues. Germline V gives CDR1 ENHRY, CDR2 SYGVKD. In DNA form, the CDR3 reads TGTGCCGTCAAACGGGGGCCCTCGAACACCGGGGAGCTGTTTTTT. Amino acid sequence: CAVKRGPSNTGELFF.